The table lists the clone carrying this TCR beta chain with many counts. Its antigen is unknown. This specimen belongs to a study of regulatory T cells in long-lasting Graves disease. Trimming cost V 0 bases and J 0 bases, with 14 bases left between them. The CDR3 has 17 amino acids. Germline V gives CDR1 MNHEY, CDR2 SVGAGI. General observations from the study: Favored usage of TRBV28, TRBJ1-2 and TRBJ2-5 was recorded in persistent disease.

Stated time point: newly diagnosed GD, antithyroid drugs for less than 3 months. Preparation of the TCR library used RNA extracted from PBMCs. By American Thyroid Association guidelines, Graves' disease was diagnosed in the cohort. Construction of the TCR beta libraries employed iRepertoire HTBI primers in conjunction with Arm-PCR of CDR3 regions. TCRdb ran MiXCR on the multiplex PCR reads and lists one entry per CDR3 protein. This sample has around 400,000 distinct CDR3 sequences, with approximately 16% found just once. This sample was also put to use in a study of T cells in Graves' hyperthyroidism and ophthalmopathy. That report adds: Absent ophthalmopathy progression within 18 months defined stable Graves' hyperthyroidism. The HTBI primer set was used in a first-round RT-PCR of the TCR CDR3.

The specimen comprised peripheral blood mononuclear cells (PBMCs), sampled at new diagnosis, from a patient treated with antithyroid drugs. The V call is TRBV6-5, the J call TRBJ1-1, with D possibly being TRBD1 (6 bases). The receptor was derived from a woman between 40 and 50 years old with Graves disease. The CDR3 bases are TGTGCCAGCAGTTACTCGTTGGGACAACACATGAACACTGAAGCTTTCTTT. It translates to CASSYSLGQHMNTEAFF.